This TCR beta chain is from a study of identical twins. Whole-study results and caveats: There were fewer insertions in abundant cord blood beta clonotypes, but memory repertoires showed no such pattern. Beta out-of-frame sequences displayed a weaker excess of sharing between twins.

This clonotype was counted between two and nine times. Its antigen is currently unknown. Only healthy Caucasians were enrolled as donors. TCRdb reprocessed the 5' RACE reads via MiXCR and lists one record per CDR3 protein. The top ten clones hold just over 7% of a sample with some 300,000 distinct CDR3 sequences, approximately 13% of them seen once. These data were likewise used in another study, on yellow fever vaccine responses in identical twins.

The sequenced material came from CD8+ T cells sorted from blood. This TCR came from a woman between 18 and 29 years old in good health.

As DNA, the CDR3 is TGTGCCAGCAGTTCGGACAACCCAAATGAAAAACTGTTTTTT. This encodes CASSSDNPNEKLFF. This chain joins TRBV28 and TRBJ1-4, with D possibly being TRBD1 (5 bases). Germline CDR1 is MDHEN and CDR2 is SYDVKM. There are 14 residues in the CDR3. The V gene lost 4 bases and the J gene lost 5 bases, with 11 bases spanning the gap.